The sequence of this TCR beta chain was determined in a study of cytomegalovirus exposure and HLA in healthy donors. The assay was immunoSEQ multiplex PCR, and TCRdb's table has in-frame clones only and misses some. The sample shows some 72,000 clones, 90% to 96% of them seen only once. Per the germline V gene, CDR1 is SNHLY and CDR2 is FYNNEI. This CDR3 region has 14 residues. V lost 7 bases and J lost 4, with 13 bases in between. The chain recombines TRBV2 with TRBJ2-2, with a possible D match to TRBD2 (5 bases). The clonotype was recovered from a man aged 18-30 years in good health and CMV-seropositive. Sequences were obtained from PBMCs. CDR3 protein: CASTRPRGTGELFF. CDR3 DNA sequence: TGTGCCAGCACCAGGCCCCGGGGCACCGGGGAGCTGTTTTTT. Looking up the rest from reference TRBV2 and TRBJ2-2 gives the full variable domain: EPEVTQTPSHQVTQMGQEVILRCVPISNHLYFYWYRQILGQKVEFLVSFYNNEISEKSEIFDDQFSVERPDGSNFTLKIRSTKLEDSAMYFCASTRPRGTGELFFGEGSRLTVL.